The 4 T cell receptor beta chains presented below share a single source sample, sequenced in a study of blood T cells in healthy people across ages. PCR was performed a second time for about 6 to 12 cycles using a sample-barcoded 5' primer and a J-beta primer mix. TCRdb re-derived calls from the 5' RACE reads in MiXCR, one entry per CDR3 protein. The table has about 1.5 million distinct CDR3 sequences, roughly 40% seen once; the top ten hold 7.9%. Sequenced: blood. These receptor sequences come from a woman aged 18-29 years in good health.

This sequence joins TRBV7-2 and TRBJ2-5, with 10 nucleotides matching TRBD2. Germline-derived CDR1 and CDR2 are SGHTA and FQGNSA. The trim removed 5 bases at V and 2 bases at J, leaving 11 bases unmatched. The CDR3 loop spans 17 amino acids. CDR3 sequence reads: CASSPDQLAGWQETQYF. CDR3 DNA sequence: TGTGCCAGCAGCCCGGACCAACTAGCGGGATGGCAAGAGACCCAGTACTTC.

This chain links TRBV18 with TRBJ2-3; TRBD1 matches 8 bases. Germline loops: CDR1 KGHSH, CDR2 LQKENI. The V gene end was trimmed by 4 bases and the J gene end by 3 bases; junction bases not matched to a gene: 15. This CDR3 contains 18 residues. The CDR3 DNA follows: TGTGCCAGCTCACACTCGACTCTCGGACAGGGTCTAACAGATACGCAGTATTTT. Translation gives CASSHSTLGQGLTDTQYF.

The chain links TRBV4-1 to TRBJ1-2; no clear D gene. Per the germline V gene, CDR1 is MGHRA and CDR2 is YSYEKL. V dropped 0 bases and J dropped 4 bases, with 15 bases sitting between them. The length of the CDR3 is 16 residues. As DNA, the CDR3 is TGCGCCAGCAGCCAAGAGTGGCTAATGCTTACCTATGGCTACACCTTC. This translates into CASSQEWLMLTYGYTF.

This clonotype was found a few times. This chain connects TRBV7-9 to TRBJ2-5; 8 bases agree with TRBD1. Gene TRBJ2-7 matches the end of the DNA better, so the J call may be wrong. This CDR3 is 14 amino acids long. CDR1 SEHNR and CDR2 FQNEAQ come from the germline V gene (reference sequence). The CDR3 is CASSPDRGSREQYF. The CDR3 nucleotides are TGTGCCAGCAGCCCCGACAGGGGAAGTCGCGAGCAGTACTTC.